This T cell receptor (beta chain) was recovered during a study of cytomegalovirus exposure and HLA in healthy donors. Points from the study as a whole: With further analysis later on, most CMV-associated TCR beta chains appeared HLA-restricted.

As concerns this clone: What it binds is not known.

The primer mix had 60 Vbeta and 13 Jbeta primers. Repertoires were generated with immunoSEQ multiplex PCR, while TCRdb's copy carries only in-frame clones and drops some. The table records 150,000 to 200,000 clones, about four fifths of them present only once. Trimming pared 2 bases from V and 8 bases from J, leaving 16 bases between. CDR3 size: 14 residues. The germline V gene encodes CDR1 GTSNPN and CDR2 SVGIG (reference sequence). V and J are TRBV30 and TRBJ2-1; possibly TRBD2 for D (6 bases). The receptor's source is a male donor in good health and CMV-seropositive. What was sequenced was PBMCs. The CDR3 DNA reads TGTGCCTGGAGTTTAGGCGGGGTTACCTATGAGCAGTTCTTC. It encodes CAWSLGGVTYEQFF.